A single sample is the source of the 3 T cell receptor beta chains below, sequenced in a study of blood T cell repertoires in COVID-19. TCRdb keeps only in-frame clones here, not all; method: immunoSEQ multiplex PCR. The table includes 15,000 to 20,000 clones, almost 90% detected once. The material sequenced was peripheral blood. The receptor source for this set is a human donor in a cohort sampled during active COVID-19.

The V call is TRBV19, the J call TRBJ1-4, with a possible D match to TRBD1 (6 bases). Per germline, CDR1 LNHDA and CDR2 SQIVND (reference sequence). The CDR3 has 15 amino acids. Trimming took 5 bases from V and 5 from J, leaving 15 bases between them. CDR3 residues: CASSLGAGLNEKLFF. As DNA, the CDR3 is TGTGCCAGTAGTTTGGGGGCAGGGCTAAATGAAAAACTGTTTTTT. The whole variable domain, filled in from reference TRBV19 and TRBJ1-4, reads DGGITQSPKYLFRKEGQNVTLSCEQNLNHDAMYWYRQDPGQGLRLIYYSQIVNDFQKGDIAEGYSVSREKKESFPLTVTSAQKNPTAFYLCASSLGAGLNEKLFFGSGTQLSVL.

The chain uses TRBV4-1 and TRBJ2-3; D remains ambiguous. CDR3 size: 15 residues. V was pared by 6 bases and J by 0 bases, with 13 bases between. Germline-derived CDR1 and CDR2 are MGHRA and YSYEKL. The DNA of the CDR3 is TGCGCCAGCAGGGAGTATGAACCTAGCACAGATACGCAGTATTTT. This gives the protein CASREYEPSTDTQYF.

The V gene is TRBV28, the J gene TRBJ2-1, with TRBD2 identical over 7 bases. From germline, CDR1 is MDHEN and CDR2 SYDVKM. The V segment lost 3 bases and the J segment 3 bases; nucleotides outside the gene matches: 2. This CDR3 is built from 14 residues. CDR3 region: CASSFQRDYNEQFF. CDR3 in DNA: TGTGCCAGCAGTTTCCAGCGGGACTACAATGAGCAGTTCTTC.